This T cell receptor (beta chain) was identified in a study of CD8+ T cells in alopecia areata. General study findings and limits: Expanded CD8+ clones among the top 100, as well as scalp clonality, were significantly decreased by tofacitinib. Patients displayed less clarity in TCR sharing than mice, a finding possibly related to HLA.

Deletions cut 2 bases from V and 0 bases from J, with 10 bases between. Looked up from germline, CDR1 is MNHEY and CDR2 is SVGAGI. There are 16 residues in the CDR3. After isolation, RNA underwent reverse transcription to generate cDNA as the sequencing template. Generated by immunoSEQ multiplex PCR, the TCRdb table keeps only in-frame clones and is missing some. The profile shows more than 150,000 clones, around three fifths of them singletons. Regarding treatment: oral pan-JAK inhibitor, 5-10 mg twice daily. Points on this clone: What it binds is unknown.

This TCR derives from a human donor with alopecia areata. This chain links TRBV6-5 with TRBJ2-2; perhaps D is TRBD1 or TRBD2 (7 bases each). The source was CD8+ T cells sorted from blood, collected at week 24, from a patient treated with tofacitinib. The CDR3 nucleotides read TGTGCCAGCAGTTACCCAGGGGGGGCGAACACCGGGGAGCTGTTTTTT. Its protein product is CASSYPGGANTGELFF.